These T cell receptor beta chains were read from a single sample in a study of T cell changes during pregnancy in multiple sclerosis. Clones were read by immunoSEQ multiplex PCR, and TCRdb kept only the in-frame ones, dropping some. The sample includes roughly 72,000 clones, 85% to 95% of them seen just once. The sequenced sample was CD4+ T cells from peripheral blood mononuclear cells, obtained after pregnancy. The receptor source for this set is a female donor with multiple sclerosis, enrolled in a pregnancy study. The CDR3 runs from the conserved cysteine through the conserved F or W. D genes are given only for firm matches. For some rows the clone size is stated as once, few or many, or as a class when expanded; others skip it.

NA	TRBJ1-5	once	TRBV27	TGTGCCAGCAGTGGGGTCTTCGGTGGGAGCCAGCATTTT	CASSGVFGGSQHF
NA	TRBJ1-1	NA	TRBV19	TGTGCCAGTAGTATCCGAGGCAGGAACACTGAAGCTTTCTTT	CASSIRGRNTEAFF
TRBD2	TRBJ2-5	NA	TRBV9	TGTGCCAGCAGCTCCCACAGAGAGGCGGGAGCAGAGACCCAGTACTTC	CASSSHREAGAETQYF
NA	TRBJ2-2	NA	TRBV2	TGTGCCAGCAGTGTTGAGGTCACCGGGGAGCTGTTTTTT	CASSVEVTGELFF
TRBD1	TRBJ2-7	NA	TRBV9	TGTGCCAGCAGCCCCGGGACAGGGCTTACCTACGAGCAGTACTTC	CASSPGTGLTYEQYF
TRBD1	TRBJ2-1	NA	TRBV6-5	TGTGCCAGCAGTTTCGCGACAGGGGGTCTCGAGTTCTTC	CASSFATGGLEFF
TRBD1	TRBJ2-2	NA	TRBV18	TGTGCCAGCTCGCCGACAGGGGTCAACACCGGGGAGCTGTTTTTT	CASSPTGVNTGELFF
NA	TRBJ1-1	NA	TRBV5-1	TGCGCCAGCAGCTCCCGTGAGGGGACTAGGAACACTGAAGCTTTCTTT	CASSSREGTRNTEAFF
NA	TRBJ2-4	NA	TRBV5-1	TGCGCCAGCAGCTCTGGGACATCCGGATCGGAAAACATTCAGTACTTC	CASSSGTSGSENIQYF
NA	TRBJ1-1	NA	TRBV5-1	TGCGCCAGCAGCTTGGGTCCCCCCAGGGGCCTCAAGCATGAAGCTTTCTTT	CASSLGPPRGLKHEAFF
NA	TRBJ2-1	NA	TRBV25-1	TGTGCCAGCAGTGACCCGTCCGCGGGAACCTACAATGAGCAGTTCTTC	CASSDPSAGTYNEQFF
NA	TRBJ2-2	NA	TRBV6-4	TGTGCCAGCAGTGATACAGGGCCCACCGGGGAGCTGTTTTTT	CASSDTGPTGELFF
TRBD1	TRBJ2-4	few	TRBV25-1	TGTGCCAGCAGTGAGACAGGGTGGAAAAACATTCAGTACTTC	CASSETGWKNIQYF
NA	TRBJ1-5	NA	TRBV2	TGTGCCAGCAGTGTAGTACAGGGTCAGGGTCAGCCCCAGCATTTT	CASSVVQGQGQPQHF
NA	TRBJ1-1	NA	TRBV19	TGTGCCAGTAGTCGCCAGGGTCGAACTGAAGCTTTCTTT	CASSRQGRTEAFF
TRBD2	TRBJ2-7	NA	TRBV28	TGTGCCACCGAGTCGGGGGGGACCTTCTACGAGCAGTACTTC	CATESGGTFYEQYF
NA	TRBJ1-5	NA	TRBV4-2	TGTGCCAGCAGCCAAGATGCCAGGGGCGGAAGCAATCAGCCCCAGCATTTT	CASSQDARGGSNQPQHF